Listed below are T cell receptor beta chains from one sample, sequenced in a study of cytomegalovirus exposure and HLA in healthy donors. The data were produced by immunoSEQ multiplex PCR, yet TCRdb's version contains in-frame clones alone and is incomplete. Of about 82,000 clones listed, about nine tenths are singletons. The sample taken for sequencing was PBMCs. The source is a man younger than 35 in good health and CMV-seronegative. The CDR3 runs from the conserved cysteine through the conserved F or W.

CDR3aa: CASSTGLRISNQPQHF
j_gene: TRBJ1-5
v_gene: TRBV28
len: 16

CDR3aa: CASSRPGTSEETQYF
j_gene: TRBJ2-5
v_gene: TRBV11-1
len: 15

CDR3aa: CASSESRYSGYTF
j_gene: TRBJ1-2
v_gene: TRBV25-1
len: 13

CDR3aa: CASTRGGGPSYEQYF
j_gene: TRBJ2-7
v_gene: TRBV28
len: 15

CDR3aa: CASSPVGVYGNTEAFF
j_gene: TRBJ1-1
v_gene: TRBV9
len: 16

CDR3aa: CASSLAGWGAISTDTQYF
j_gene: TRBJ2-3
v_gene: TRBV11-2
len: 18

CDR3aa: CASSMGPGSTEAFF
j_gene: TRBJ1-1
v_gene: TRBV4-2
len: 14

CDR3aa: CASSSGTSYEQYF
j_gene: TRBJ2-7
v_gene: TRBV5-1
len: 13

CDR3aa: CASRLRDRGSDTQYF
j_gene: TRBJ2-3
v_gene: TRBV5-5
len: 15

CDR3aa: CASRPTSGSRYNEQFF
j_gene: TRBJ2-1
v_gene: TRBV5-1
len: 16

CDR3aa: CASSQETGSASGANVLTF
j_gene: TRBJ2-6
v_gene: TRBV4-3
len: 18

CDR3aa: CASSARGVGYTF
j_gene: TRBJ1-2
v_gene: TRBV6-1
len: 12

CDR3aa: CASSRGGGEQFF
j_gene: TRBJ2-1
v_gene: TRBV7-9
len: 12

CDR3aa: CATLGESSVSAYEQYF
j_gene: TRBJ2-7
v_gene: TRBV28
len: 16

CDR3aa: CASSLDYTEAFF
j_gene: TRBJ1-1
v_gene: TRBV7-2
len: 12

CDR3aa: CASSMNRGGGNQPQHF
j_gene: TRBJ1-5
v_gene: TRBV19
len: 16

CDR3aa: CASSQDSSIQYF
j_gene: TRBJ2-4
v_gene: TRBV7-2
len: 12

CDR3aa: CASSPRTSGRVEQYF
j_gene: TRBJ2-7
v_gene: TRBV28
len: 15

CDR3aa: CASRRGGGAETQYF
j_gene: TRBJ2-5
v_gene: TRBV6-6
len: 14

CDR3aa: CASSQGQGSQPQHF
j_gene: TRBJ1-5
v_gene: TRBV4-1
len: 14

CDR3aa: CAWRLAGGGHNWYEQYF
j_gene: TRBJ2-7
v_gene: TRBV30
len: 17

CDR3aa: CASSHVAGGGGTDTQYF
j_gene: TRBJ2-3
v_gene: TRBV4-2
len: 17

CDR3aa: CASSHTPRDSPTNEKLFF
j_gene: TRBJ1-4
v_gene: TRBV11-2
len: 18

CDR3aa: CASSFTGRGEQYF
j_gene: TRBJ2-7
v_gene: TRBV28
len: 13

CDR3aa: CASSDNSRGRGRKANEKLFF
j_gene: TRBJ1-4
v_gene: TRBV6-1
len: 20

CDR3aa: CASSPGPPNTGELFF
j_gene: TRBJ2-2
v_gene: TRBV5-1
len: 15

CDR3aa: CASSRQFNYGYTF
j_gene: TRBJ1-2
v_gene: TRBV6-1
len: 13

CDR3aa: CAAFSGSNTGELFF
j_gene: TRBJ2-2
v_gene: TRBV6-5
len: 14

CDR3aa: CASSGRDRSTGELFF
j_gene: TRBJ2-2
v_gene: TRBV5-4
len: 15

CDR3aa: CASSATGGGDTQYF
j_gene: TRBJ2-3
v_gene: TRBV19
len: 14

CDR3aa: CAWRGRGEQYF
j_gene: NA
v_gene: TRBV30
len: 11

CDR3aa: CASSETGTGSNEQFF
j_gene: TRBJ2-1
v_gene: TRBV7-3
len: 15

CDR3aa: CAIMQGAGEKLFF
j_gene: TRBJ1-4
v_gene: TRBV10-3
len: 13

CDR3aa: CAWSGQENSPLHF
j_gene: TRBJ1-6
v_gene: TRBV30
len: 13

CDR3aa: CASSQDSAGTSSDEQFF
j_gene: TRBJ2-1
v_gene: TRBV14
len: 17

CDR3aa: CASSQGQGTYGYTF
j_gene: TRBJ1-2
v_gene: TRBV14
len: 14

CDR3aa: CASSQMGGRHYEQYF
j_gene: TRBJ2-7
v_gene: TRBV14
len: 15

CDR3aa: CASSLMGARNSPLHF
j_gene: TRBJ1-6
v_gene: TRBV7-3
len: 15

CDR3aa: CASSVQAGGPFEGQFF
j_gene: TRBJ2-2
v_gene: TRBV2
len: 16

CDR3aa: CASSFVDYEQYF
j_gene: TRBJ2-7
v_gene: TRBV28
len: 12

CDR3aa: CASSPLAGGDYEQYF
j_gene: TRBJ2-7
v_gene: TRBV4-2
len: 15